This is a list of T cell receptor beta chains from one sample in a study of shared clonotypes between healthy human individuals. Measured with immunoSEQ multiplex PCR; TCRdb has only the in-frame clones, and not every one. The sample consists of roughly 2.4 million clones, approximately 94% of them appearing once. The sample taken for sequencing was naive CD4+ T cells sorted from blood. These receptors came from a man aged 18 to 30 in good health. Each CDR3 is given with its conserved first and last residue. D genes are given only for firm matches. The size entry is marked missing in some rows and otherwise reads once, few, many or a size class.

V gene: TRBV5-4; clone size: .; CDR3 length: 11; D gene: .; J gene: TRBJ1-2; CDR3 protein: CASSNQYGYTF; CDR3 DNA: TGTGCCAGCAGCAACCAGTATGGCTACACCTTC
V gene: TRBV10-3; clone size: .; CDR3 length: 13; D gene: .; J gene: TRBJ1-1; CDR3 protein: CAISQGKGTEAFF; CDR3 DNA: TGTGCCATCTCACAGGGAAAGGGCACTGAAGCTTTCTTT
V gene: TRBV21-1; clone size: .; CDR3 length: 14; D gene: .; J gene: TRBJ1-1; CDR3 protein: CASSNRRMNTEAFF; CDR3 DNA: TGTGCCAGCAGCAACAGGAGGATGAACACTGAAGCTTTCTTT
V gene: TRBV6-5; clone size: .; CDR3 length: 14; D gene: .; J gene: TRBJ2-2; CDR3 protein: CASSYTRVTGELFF; CDR3 DNA: TGTGCCAGCAGTTACACCAGGGTTACCGGGGAGCTGTTTTTT
V gene: TRBV28; clone size: .; CDR3 length: 14; D gene: TRBD1; J gene: TRBJ1-5; CDR3 protein: CASSAQGARQPQHF; CDR3 DNA: TGTGCCAGCAGTGCACAGGGGGCCAGGCAGCCCCAGCATTTT
V gene: TRBV9; clone size: once; CDR3 length: 14; D gene: TRBD1; J gene: TRBJ2-7; CDR3 protein: CASSPRQGSYEQYF; CDR3 DNA: TGTGCCAGCAGCCCCCGACAGGGCTCCTACGAGCAGTACTTC
V gene: TRBV2; clone size: .; CDR3 length: 14; D gene: TRBD1; J gene: TRBJ2-7; CDR3 protein: CASRLTGLTYEQYF; CDR3 DNA: TGTGCCAGCAGACTGACAGGGCTTACCTACGAGCAGTACTTC
V gene: TRBV5-4; clone size: .; CDR3 length: 15; D gene: .; J gene: TRBJ2-7; CDR3 protein: CASSPGVAAYYEQYF; CDR3 DNA: TGTGCCAGCAGCCCCGGGGTAGCGGCCTACTACGAGCAGTACTTC
V gene: TRBV2; clone size: .; CDR3 length: 15; D gene: TRBD2; J gene: TRBJ2-5; CDR3 protein: CASSGEAGSLGTQYF; CDR3 DNA: TGTGCCAGCAGTGGGGAAGCGGGGAGCTTGGGGACCCAGTACTTC
V gene: TRBV5-1; clone size: .; CDR3 length: 15; D gene: .; J gene: TRBJ1-2; CDR3 protein: CASSSSPGFNYGYTF; CDR3 DNA: TGCGCCAGCAGCTCATCCCCAGGGTTCAACTATGGCTACACCTTC
V gene: TRBV6-1; clone size: .; CDR3 length: 14; D gene: .; J gene: TRBJ1-2; CDR3 protein: CASSGVPGVYGYTF; CDR3 DNA: TGTGCCAGCAGTGGAGTCCCAGGGGTCTATGGCTACACCTTC
V gene: TRBV2; clone size: .; CDR3 length: 13; D gene: .; J gene: TRBJ2-5; CDR3 protein: CASSELWGETQYF; CDR3 DNA: TGTGCCAGCAGTGAATTATGGGGGGAGACCCAGTACTTC
V gene: TRBV19; clone size: .; CDR3 length: 17; D gene: .; J gene: TRBJ2-7; CDR3 protein: CASSRAHWGENPYEQYF; CDR3 DNA: TGTGCCAGTAGTAGAGCCCACTGGGGGGAGAACCCCTACGAGCAGTACTTC
V gene: TRBV7-9; clone size: once; CDR3 length: 13; D gene: .; J gene: TRBJ1-2; CDR3 protein: CASSSSFGAAYTF; CDR3 DNA: TGTGCCAGCAGTTCGTCGTTTGGGGCTGCCTACACCTTC
V gene: TRBV12-2; clone size: .; CDR3 length: 20; D gene: .; J gene: TRBJ2-7; CDR3 protein: CASRLNTSEVKRDRDYEQYF; CDR3 DNA: TGTGCAAGTCGCTTAAACACGTCCGAAGTAAAACGGGACAGGGACTACGAGCAGTACTTC
V gene: TRBV9; clone size: .; CDR3 length: 15; D gene: .; J gene: TRBJ2-1; CDR3 protein: CASSEGGSSYNEQFF; CDR3 DNA: TGTGCCAGCAGCGAGGGGGGGAGCTCCTACAATGAGCAGTTCTTC
V gene: TRBV6-6; clone size: once; CDR3 length: 13; D gene: .; J gene: TRBJ2-7; CDR3 protein: CASSYEGTYEQYF; CDR3 DNA: TGTGCCAGCAGTTACGAGGGGACCTACGAGCAGTACTTC
V gene: TRBV10-1; clone size: .; CDR3 length: 14; D gene: .; J gene: TRBJ2-2; CDR3 protein: CASSDWQGTGELFF; CDR3 DNA: TGCGCCAGCAGTGATTGGCAGGGGACCGGGGAGCTGTTTTTT
V gene: TRBV27; clone size: .; CDR3 length: 13; D gene: TRBD2; J gene: TRBJ2-1; CDR3 protein: CASRLAGGNEQFF; CDR3 DNA: TGTGCCAGCAGACTAGCGGGAGGCAATGAGCAGTTCTTC
V gene: TRBV18; clone size: .; CDR3 length: 14; D gene: .; J gene: TRBJ1-5; CDR3 protein: CASSPGTGNQPQHF; CDR3 DNA: TGTGCCAGCTCACCCGGGACGGGGAATCAGCCCCAGCATTTT
V gene: TRBV18; clone size: .; CDR3 length: 16; D gene: .; J gene: TRBJ1-1; CDR3 protein: CASSPPIPGMNTEAFF; CDR3 DNA: TGTGCCAGCTCACCACCGATTCCGGGAATGAACACTGAAGCTTTCTTT
V gene: TRBV6-6; clone size: .; CDR3 length: 13; D gene: .; J gene: TRBJ2-7; CDR3 protein: CASKTYPSYEQYF; CDR3 DNA: TGTGCCAGCAAGACTTACCCTTCTTACGAGCAGTACTTC
V gene: TRBV5-4; clone size: .; CDR3 length: 14; D gene: TRBD1; J gene: TRBJ1-2; CDR3 protein: CASSSRDRGYGYTF; CDR3 DNA: TGTGCCAGCAGCTCCCGGGACAGGGGCTATGGCTACACCTTC
V gene: TRBV11-2; clone size: .; CDR3 length: 14; D gene: TRBD1; J gene: TRBJ1-4; CDR3 protein: CASSRTGGYEKLFF; CDR3 DNA: TGTGCCAGCAGCCGGACAGGGGGCTATGAAAAACTGTTTTTT
V gene: TRBV2; clone size: .; CDR3 length: 12; D gene: .; J gene: TRBJ2-3; CDR3 protein: CASSEAGGGEYF; CDR3 DNA: TGTGCCAGCAGTGAAGCGGGAGGTGGGGAGTATTTT
V gene: TRBV30; clone size: few; CDR3 length: 14; D gene: .; J gene: TRBJ1-6; CDR3 protein: CAWSLWDTPSPLHF; CDR3 DNA: TGTGCCTGGAGTCTTTGGGACACCCCTTCACCCCTCCACTTT
V gene: TRBV7-2; clone size: once; CDR3 length: 15; D gene: .; J gene: TRBJ2-7; CDR3 protein: CASSLVEVSSYEQYF; CDR3 DNA: TGTGCCAGCAGCTTAGTGGAGGTAAGCTCCTACGAGCAGTACTTC
V gene: TRBV4-1; clone size: .; CDR3 length: 17; D gene: .; J gene: TRBJ2-1; CDR3 protein: CASSQDRERASYNEQFF; CDR3 DNA: TGCGCCAGCAGCCAAGATAGGGAGCGGGCCTCCTACAATGAGCAGTTCTTC
V gene: TRBV2; clone size: .; CDR3 length: 13; D gene: .; J gene: TRBJ1-2; CDR3 protein: CASKGESPGSYTF; CDR3 DNA: TGTGCCAGCAAGGGAGAGTCCCCAGGCAGCTACACCTTC
V gene: TRBV6-5; clone size: once; CDR3 length: 14; D gene: TRBD1; J gene: TRBJ2-5; CDR3 protein: CASRLIRGPETQYF; CDR3 DNA: TGTGCCAGCAGACTAATCAGGGGGCCTGAGACCCAGTACTTC
V gene: TRBV29-1; clone size: .; CDR3 length: 13; D gene: .; J gene: TRBJ2-3; CDR3 protein: CSVERGGSDTQYF; CDR3 DNA: TGCAGCGTCGAGCGCGGTGGCTCGGATACGCAGTATTTT
V gene: TRBV30; clone size: .; CDR3 length: 14; D gene: TRBD2; J gene: TRBJ2-3; CDR3 protein: CAWSSGASTDTQYF; CDR3 DNA: TGTGCCTGGTCTAGCGGTGCTAGCACAGATACGCAGTATTTT
V gene: TRBV30; clone size: .; CDR3 length: 13; D gene: .; J gene: TRBJ1-3; CDR3 protein: CAWGQLSGNTIYF; CDR3 DNA: TGTGCCTGGGGACAGTTATCTGGAAACACCATATATTTT
V gene: TRBV5-1; clone size: .; CDR3 length: 14; D gene: .; J gene: TRBJ2-1; CDR3 protein: CASSLIPSYNEQFF; CDR3 DNA: TGCGCCAGCAGCTTGATTCCCTCCTACAATGAGCAGTTCTTC
V gene: TRBV10-3; clone size: .; CDR3 length: 14; D gene: TRBD2; J gene: TRBJ2-7; CDR3 protein: CAISEPTLANEQYF; CDR3 DNA: TGTGCCATCAGTGAGCCGACACTAGCGAACGAGCAGTACTTC
V gene: TRBV4-1; clone size: .; CDR3 length: 16; D gene: .; J gene: TRBJ1-4; CDR3 protein: CASSQDLGGTNEKLFF; CDR3 DNA: TGCGCCAGCAGCCAAGACTTAGGAGGCACTAATGAAAAACTGTTTTTT
V gene: TRBV6-1; clone size: .; CDR3 length: 15; D gene: TRBD1; J gene: TRBJ1-5; CDR3 protein: CASRGQSFSNQPQHF; CDR3 DNA: TGTGCCAGCAGGGGACAGTCATTTAGCAATCAGCCCCAGCATTTT
V gene: TRBV18; clone size: .; CDR3 length: 19; D gene: TRBD2; J gene: TRBJ2-5; CDR3 protein: CASSSLGLAGAKSRETQYF; CDR3 DNA: TGTGCCAGCTCATCACTTGGACTAGCGGGGGCTAAATCGCGGGAGACCCAGTACTTC
V gene: TRBV30; clone size: .; CDR3 length: 13; D gene: TRBD2; J gene: TRBJ2-5; CDR3 protein: CAWTGGELETQYF; CDR3 DNA: TGTGCCTGGACCGGGGGGGAGTTGGAGACCCAGTACTTC
V gene: TRBV18; clone size: .; CDR3 length: 16; D gene: TRBD1; J gene: TRBJ2-1; CDR3 protein: CASSPSQGVAAGEQFF; CDR3 DNA: TGTGCCAGCTCACCATCCCAGGGGGTCGCAGCAGGGGAGCAGTTCTTC
V gene: TRBV19; clone size: .; CDR3 length: 14; D gene: .; J gene: TRBJ2-1; CDR3 protein: CASSNPGSVDEQFF; CDR3 DNA: TGTGCCAGTAGTAACCCAGGGTCGGTCGATGAGCAGTTCTTC
V gene: TRBV18; clone size: .; CDR3 length: 14; D gene: TRBD1; J gene: TRBJ1-4; CDR3 protein: CASQDRGTNEKLFF; CDR3 DNA: TGTGCCAGCCAGGACAGGGGAACTAATGAAAAACTATTTTTT
V gene: TRBV6-5; clone size: .; CDR3 length: 14; D gene: .; J gene: TRBJ1-1; CDR3 protein: CASSRTGTSTEAFF; CDR3 DNA: TGTGCCAGCAGTCGGACCGGCACAAGCACTGAAGCTTTCTTT
V gene: TRBV30; clone size: once; CDR3 length: 13; D gene: .; J gene: TRBJ2-1; CDR3 protein: CAWEASSYNEQFF; CDR3 DNA: TGTGCCTGGGAGGCCAGCTCCTACAATGAGCAGTTCTTC
V gene: TRBV6-1; clone size: .; CDR3 length: 15; D gene: .; J gene: TRBJ1-2; CDR3 protein: CASTSAASANYGYTF; CDR3 DNA: TGTGCCAGCACCTCGGCAGCGTCGGCTAACTATGGCTACACCTTC
V gene: TRBV6-6; clone size: .; CDR3 length: 14; D gene: .; J gene: TRBJ1-5; CDR3 protein: CASSRDLGGQPQHF; CDR3 DNA: TGTGCCAGCAGTCGCGACCTGGGCGGTCAGCCCCAGCATTTT
V gene: TRBV6-1; clone size: once; CDR3 length: 14; D gene: TRBD1; J gene: TRBJ2-7; CDR3 protein: CASSLDRGVYEQYF; CDR3 DNA: TGTGCCAGCAGTCTTGACAGGGGAGTCTACGAGCAGTACTTC
V gene: TRBV10-3; clone size: .; CDR3 length: 15; D gene: TRBD2; J gene: TRBJ2-1; CDR3 protein: CATQRTSGSQDEQFF; CDR3 DNA: TGTGCGACCCAACGGACTAGCGGGAGTCAGGATGAGCAGTTCTTC
V gene: TRBV5-1; clone size: .; CDR3 length: 15; D gene: TRBD1; J gene: TRBJ2-7; CDR3 protein: CASSLGGTASYEQYF; CDR3 DNA: TGCGCCAGCAGCTTGGGAGGGACAGCCTCCTACGAGCAGTACTTC
V gene: TRBV30; clone size: few; CDR3 length: 13; D gene: .; J gene: TRBJ1-5; CDR3 protein: CAWRGNSNQPQHF; CDR3 DNA: TGTGCCTGGAGGGGTAATAGCAATCAGCCCCAGCATTTT
V gene: TRBV28; clone size: .; CDR3 length: 14; D gene: .; J gene: TRBJ2-7; CDR3 protein: CASSLPGITYEQYF; CDR3 DNA: TGTGCCAGCAGTTTACCCGGGATTACCTACGAGCAGTACTTC
V gene: TRBV7-9; clone size: once; CDR3 length: 14; D gene: .; J gene: TRBJ1-5; CDR3 protein: CASSLSGLDQPQHF; CDR3 DNA: TGTGCCAGCAGCTTATCAGGACTCGATCAGCCCCAGCATTTT
V gene: TRBV15; clone size: .; CDR3 length: 19; D gene: TRBD2; J gene: TRBJ2-5; CDR3 protein: CATSGLAGGPPISKETQYF; CDR3 DNA: TGTGCCACCAGCGGACTAGCGGGGGGGCCCCCGATTTCCAAAGAGACCCAGTACTTC
V gene: TRBV5-1; clone size: .; CDR3 length: 15; D gene: .; J gene: TRBJ2-7; CDR3 protein: CASSLDEGRIYEQYF; CDR3 DNA: TGCGCCAGCAGCTTGGATGAGGGACGGATCTACGAGCAGTACTTC
V gene: TRBV5-1; clone size: .; CDR3 length: 17; D gene: TRBD1; J gene: TRBJ1-6; CDR3 protein: CASSVDRGLSYNSPLHF; CDR3 DNA: TGCGCCAGCAGCGTCGACAGGGGACTCTCCTATAATTCACCCCTCCACTTT
V gene: TRBV7-2; clone size: .; CDR3 length: 16; D gene: .; J gene: TRBJ2-6; CDR3 protein: CASSLSRDSGANVLTF; CDR3 DNA: TGTGCCAGCAGCCTAAGTCGGGACTCTGGGGCCAACGTCCTGACTTTC
V gene: TRBV27; clone size: .; CDR3 length: 16; D gene: TRBD2; J gene: TRBJ2-1; CDR3 protein: CASSLLAGGSDNEQFF; CDR3 DNA: TGTGCCAGCAGTTTACTAGCGGGGGGGTCTGACAATGAGCAGTTCTTC
V gene: TRBV15; clone size: .; CDR3 length: 17; D gene: .; J gene: TRBJ2-2; CDR3 protein: CATSRDFGVLDTGELFF; CDR3 DNA: TGTGCCACCAGCAGAGATTTCGGAGTCTTGGACACCGGGGAGCTGTTTTTT
V gene: TRBV5-1; clone size: .; CDR3 length: 18; D gene: .; J gene: TRBJ2-6; CDR3 protein: CASSYTPGQTSGANVLTF; CDR3 DNA: TGCGCCAGCAGCTACACCCCGGGACAAACCTCTGGGGCCAACGTCCTGACTTTC